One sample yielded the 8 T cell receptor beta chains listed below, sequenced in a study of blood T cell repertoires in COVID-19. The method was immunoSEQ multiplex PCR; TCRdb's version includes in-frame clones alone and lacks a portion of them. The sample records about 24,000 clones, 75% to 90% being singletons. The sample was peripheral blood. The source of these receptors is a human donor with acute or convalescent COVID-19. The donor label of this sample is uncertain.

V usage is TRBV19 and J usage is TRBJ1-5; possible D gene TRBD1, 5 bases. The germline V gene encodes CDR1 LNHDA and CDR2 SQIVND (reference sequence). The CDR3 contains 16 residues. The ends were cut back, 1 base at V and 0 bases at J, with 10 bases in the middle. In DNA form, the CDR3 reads TGTGCCAGTAGTATAGCGGGGGGTCGTAGCAATCAGCCCCAGCATTTT. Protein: CASSIAGGRSNQPQHF.

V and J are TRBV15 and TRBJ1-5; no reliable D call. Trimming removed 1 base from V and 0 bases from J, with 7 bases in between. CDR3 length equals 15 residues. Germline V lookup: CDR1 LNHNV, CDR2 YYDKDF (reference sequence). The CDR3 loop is CATSRGGDSNQPQHF. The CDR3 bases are TGTGCCACCAGCAGAGGGGGAGATAGCAATCAGCCCCAGCATTTT.

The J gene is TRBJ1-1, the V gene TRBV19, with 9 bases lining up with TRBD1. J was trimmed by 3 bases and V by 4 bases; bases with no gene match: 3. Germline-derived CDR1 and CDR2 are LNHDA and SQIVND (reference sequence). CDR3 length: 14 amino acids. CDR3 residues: CASSRRDRDTEAFF. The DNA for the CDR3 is TGTGCCAGTAGTAGGAGGGACAGGGACACTGAAGCTTTCTTT.

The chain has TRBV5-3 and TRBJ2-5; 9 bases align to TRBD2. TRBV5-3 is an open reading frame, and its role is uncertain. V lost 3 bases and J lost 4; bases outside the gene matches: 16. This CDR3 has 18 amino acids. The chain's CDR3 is CARSSAPPRGGAGETQYF. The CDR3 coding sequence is TGTGCCAGAAGCTCCGCACCTCCTCGCGGGGGGGCTGGAGAGACCCAGTACTTC.

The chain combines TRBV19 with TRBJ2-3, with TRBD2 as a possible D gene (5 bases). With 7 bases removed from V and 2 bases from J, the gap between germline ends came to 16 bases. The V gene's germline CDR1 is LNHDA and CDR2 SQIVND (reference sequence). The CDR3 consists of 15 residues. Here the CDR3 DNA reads TGTGCCAGTAAGGTTGGAGCGGCCGACACAGATACGCAGTATTTT. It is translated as CASKVGAADTDTQYF.

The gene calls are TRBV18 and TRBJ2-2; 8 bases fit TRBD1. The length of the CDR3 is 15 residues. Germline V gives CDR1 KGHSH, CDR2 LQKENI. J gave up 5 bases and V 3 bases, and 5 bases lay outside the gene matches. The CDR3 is CASSPGTGRTGELFF. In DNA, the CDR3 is TGTGCCAGCTCACCGGGGACAGGACGGACCGGGGAGCTGTTTTTT.

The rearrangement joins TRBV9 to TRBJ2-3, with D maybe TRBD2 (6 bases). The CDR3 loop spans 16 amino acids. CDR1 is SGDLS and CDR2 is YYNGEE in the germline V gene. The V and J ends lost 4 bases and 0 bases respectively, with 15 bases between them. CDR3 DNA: TGTGCCAGCAGCCCGGCGGGGAGGCCTAGCACAGATACGCAGTATTTT. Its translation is CASSPAGRPSTDTQYF.

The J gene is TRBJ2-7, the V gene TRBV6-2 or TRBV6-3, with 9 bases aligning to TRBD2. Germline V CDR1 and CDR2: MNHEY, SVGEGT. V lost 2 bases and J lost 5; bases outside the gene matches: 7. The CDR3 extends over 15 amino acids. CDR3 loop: CASSYGLAGTNEQYF. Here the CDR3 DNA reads TGTGCCAGCAGTTACGGGCTAGCGGGGACCAACGAGCAGTACTTC.